The sample holds many counts of the clone carrying this T cell receptor beta chain. This entry comes from a study of T cells in Graves' hyperthyroidism and ophthalmopathy. What was amplified from RNA transcripts were TCR beta CDR3 regions. The TCR CDR3 first-round RT-PCR relied on the HTBI primer set. One entry per CDR3 protein, called by TCRdb with MiXCR from the multiplex PCR reads. Among 350,000 to 400,000 distinct CDR3 sequences listed, under 15% were seen once. In germline, CDR1 is MDHEN, CDR2 SYDVKM. V gave up 7 bases and J gave up 6 bases; unmatched junction bases: 3. This CDR3 has 13 residues. This receptor was taken from a woman under 40 with Graves' hyperthyroidism. Sequencing used blood. The chain combines TRBV28 with TRBJ1-4; TRBD1 agrees at 9 bases. The CDR3 loop reads CASKRQGDEKLFF. The CDR3 DNA is TGTGCCAGCAAACGACAGGGGGATGAAAAACTGTTTTTT.